This T cell receptor (beta chain) came from a study of Tregs in tolerant kidney transplant recipients. At the level of the study: Related graft donors supplied nonmyeloablative bone marrow transplants, and mixed chimerism was transient. Regarding the study as a whole: Biological reproducibility was not directly addressed, but technical replication error appeared minimal.

The repertoire was sequenced with immunoSEQ multiplex PCR; TCRdb's copy has only in-frame clones and lacks some. The repertoire holds around 78,000 clones, with more than 85% as singletons. Germline V gene lookup returns CDR1 LNHDA and CDR2 SQIVND (reference sequence). Trimming pared 4 bases from V and 5 bases from J, leaving 17 bases between. This CDR3 comprises 15 residues. In regard to this clone: The antigen is unknown.

The source is a human donor who received a combined kidney and bone marrow transplant. Sequenced material: Tregs from blood, taken before the transplant. The J gene is TRBJ2-5, the V gene TRBV19; the D gene is possibly TRBD1 (6 bases). The CDR3 reads CASSTRQVVGETQYF. Written as DNA, the CDR3 is TGTGCCAGTAGTACTAGACAGGTGGTCGGGGAGACCCAGTACTTC.